This T cell receptor beta chain appears in the sequencing data of a study of beta chain features in type 1 diabetes. For the study at large: In all, around 110,000,000 sorted cells from all samples were analyzed. Study-level results: Researchers report that Type 1 diabetes patients had moderately but significantly shorter TCRB CDR3s across all four CD4+ subsets. Sampled from patients, naive, central memory and Treg TCRB repertoires appeared more similar than those sampled from healthy donors.

Of the isolated RNA, all was reverse transcribed, and so the sequenced material was expressed TCRB transcripts. Generated by immunoSEQ multiplex PCR, the TCRdb table keeps only in-frame clones and is missing some. In the table there are around 650,000 clones, 9.5% to 15% of which are singletons. Deletions cut 6 bases from V and 10 bases from J, with 16 bases between. The V gene's germline CDR1 is SGHTA and CDR2 FQGTGA. The CDR3 length is 13 residues. This clone was seen more than once but under ten times. Antigen: not known. CD4+ cells of the naive, central memory, regulatory and stem cell-like memory types were sorted via CD45RO/CCR7/CD25/CD127/CD95/CD27. Once sorted, every population was more than 98% pure.

Source material: naive CD4+ T cells from blood. This TCR derives from a man aged 30 to 39 with type 1 diabetes. The V call is TRBV7-3, the J call TRBJ2-1; a weak D match, TRBD1 (6 bases). The CDR3 DNA follows: TGTGCCAGCAGGATACCGGGACAAGGGGAGCAGTTCTTC. Protein product: CASRIPGQGEQFF.